This T cell receptor (beta chain) comes out of a study of somatic mutations in cytotoxic T cells in rheumatoid arthritis. In the study overall: After diagnosis, patient blood (around 29 ml EDTA) was drawn right away, before any treatment was given. Flow-sorting brought some V beta antibody-stained T-cell populations to nearly 100% purity, V beta1+ cells sequenced for TCRB among them.

V was pared by 0 bases and J by 4 bases, with 6 bases of the junction left unmatched. CDR1 and CDR2 from the germline V gene are SGDLS and YYNGEE. The CDR3 consists of 15 residues. This clone came up a few times. Its target is not known. Here immunoSEQ multiplex PCR was the method, and the copy in TCRdb shows in-frame clones only, minus some. In the table there are around 13,000 clones, about four fifths of which are singletons. Regarding the study as a whole: Only rheumatoid arthritis patients, not healthy controls, showed CD8+ clonality increasing with age.

The sample was CD8+ T cells sorted from blood. The receptor was isolated from an adult with rheumatoid arthritis. J is TRBJ1-2 and V is TRBV9, with 7 positions matching TRBD1. CDR3 sequence: CASSVGGGTAYGYTF. The CDR3 DNA reads as TGTGCCAGCAGCGTAGGAGGCGGGACAGCCTATGGCTACACCTTC.